The T cell receptor beta chain under discussion was sequenced for a study of T cell changes during pregnancy in multiple sclerosis. TCRdb's table, derived via immunoSEQ multiplex PCR, lists solely in-frame clones and lacks some. The sample yields 40,000 to 60,000 clones, roughly nine tenths seen once. This clone was counted a single time. Germline assignment: CDR1 SGHTA and CDR2 FQGTGA. The CDR3 loop spans 14 amino acids. Trimming stripped 1 base from V and 10 bases from J, with 14 bases between. Sample: peripheral blood, taken in the first trimester of pregnancy. The clonotype comes from a female donor in good health, enrolled as a control in a pregnancy study. The V and J genes are TRBV7-3 and TRBJ2-1; a weak D match, TRBD1 (6 bases). CDR3 in DNA: TGTGCCAGCAGCTTAATGGGCCAGGGACACGAGCAGTTCTTC. Its protein is CASSLMGQGHEQFF. Combining the CDR3 with reference TRBV7-3 and TRBJ2-1 gives the whole variable domain GAGVSQTPSNKVTEKGKYVELRCDPISGHTALYWYRQSLGQGPEFLIYFQGTGAADDSGLPNDRFFAVRPEGSVSTLKIQRTERGDSAVYLCASSLMGQGHEQFFGPGTRLTVL.